These T cell receptor beta chains were read from a single sample in a study of T cell responses to AZD1222 COVID-19 vaccine. TCRdb's table, derived via immunoSEQ multiplex PCR, lists solely in-frame clones and lacks some. The sample records about 180,000 clones, roughly 91% being singletons. The starting material was peripheral blood, obtained 28 days after the second dose of the MenACWY control vaccine. These receptors came from an adult who received the MenACWY meningococcal vaccine as a control. Both conserved end residues are part of each CDR3. The D gene is left open where the match is weak. Clone size is stated in some rows and not others, as once, few, many or a class when expanded.

v_gene: TRBV9; j_gene: TRBJ1-6; d_gene: NA; abundance: NA; CDR3aa: CASSQGAQKLYNSPLHF; CDR3nt: TGTGCCAGCAGCCAAGGGGCCCAAAAACTTTATAATTCACCCCTCCACTTT
v_gene: TRBV7-9; j_gene: TRBJ2-2; d_gene: NA; abundance: NA; CDR3aa: CASSTGLNTGELFF; CDR3nt: TGTGCCAGCAGTACCGGGCTAAACACCGGGGAGCTGTTTTTT
v_gene: TRBV18; j_gene: TRBJ1-6; d_gene: NA; abundance: NA; CDR3aa: CASSPPQGRGPGSPLHF; CDR3nt: TGTGCCAGCTCACCACCGCAGGGGAGGGGACCTGGATCACCCCTCCACTTT
v_gene: TRBV6-5; j_gene: TRBJ1-2; d_gene: TRBD1; abundance: NA; CDR3aa: CASSRSGQGYGYTF; CDR3nt: TGTGCCAGCAGCAGGTCCGGACAGGGTTATGGCTACACCTTC
v_gene: TRBV30; j_gene: TRBJ1-5; d_gene: NA; abundance: NA; CDR3aa: CAWSMQGNQPQHF; CDR3nt: TGTGCCTGGAGTATGCAGGGAAATCAGCCCCAGCATTTT
v_gene: TRBV6-5; j_gene: TRBJ1-2; d_gene: TRBD1; abundance: once; CDR3aa: CASSFDRGYGYTF; CDR3nt: TGTGCCAGCAGTTTCGACAGGGGGTATGGCTACACCTTC
v_gene: TRBV2; j_gene: TRBJ1-5; d_gene: NA; abundance: once; CDR3aa: CASWNRDNNQPQHF; CDR3nt: TGTGCCAGCTGGAACCGGGACAACAATCAGCCCCAGCATTTT
v_gene: TRBV29-1; j_gene: TRBJ2-1; d_gene: NA; abundance: NA; CDR3aa: CSVEADPHEQFF; CDR3nt: TGCAGCGTTGAAGCCGATCCTCATGAGCAGTTCTTC
v_gene: TRBV28; j_gene: TRBJ1-1; d_gene: TRBD1; abundance: NA; CDR3aa: CASSIQGASTEAFF; CDR3nt: TGTGCCAGCAGTATACAGGGGGCGAGCACTGAAGCTTTCTTT
v_gene: TRBV11-3; j_gene: TRBJ1-6; d_gene: NA; abundance: once; CDR3aa: CASSSPQGKALSSYNSPLHF; CDR3nt: TGTGCCAGCAGCTCCCCCCAGGGAAAAGCCCTTAGCTCCTATAATTCACCCCTCCACTTT
v_gene: TRBV6-5; j_gene: TRBJ1-6; d_gene: TRBD1; abundance: NA; CDR3aa: CASRSVGQGAIPLHF; CDR3nt: TGTGCCAGCAGGAGTGTTGGACAGGGGGCAATTCCCCTCCACTTT
v_gene: TRBV2; j_gene: TRBJ1-6; d_gene: TRBD1; abundance: NA; CDR3aa: CASSAFGTGASPLHF; CDR3nt: TGTGCCAGCAGTGCTTTCGGGACAGGGGCTTCACCCCTCCACTTT
v_gene: TRBV6-4; j_gene: TRBJ1-4; d_gene: NA; abundance: few; CDR3aa: CASSDSYSANEKLFF; CDR3nt: TGTGCCAGCAGTGACTCGTACTCAGCGAATGAAAAACTGTTTTTT
v_gene: TRBV19; j_gene: TRBJ1-5; d_gene: NA; abundance: NA; CDR3aa: CASSIVTGQNQPQHF; CDR3nt: TGTGCCAGTAGTATAGTTACAGGGCAGAATCAGCCCCAGCATTTT
v_gene: TRBV5-1; j_gene: TRBJ2-6; d_gene: NA; abundance: NA; CDR3aa: CASSLGGTGANVLTF; CDR3nt: TGCGCCAGCAGCTTGGGAGGGACTGGGGCCAACGTCCTGACTTTC
v_gene: TRBV19; j_gene: TRBJ2-2; d_gene: NA; abundance: NA; CDR3aa: CASTDANTGELFF; CDR3nt: TGTGCCAGCACAGACGCGAACACCGGGGAGCTGTTTTTT
v_gene: TRBV5-6; j_gene: TRBJ2-1; d_gene: NA; abundance: NA; CDR3aa: CASSLSGAMGYNEQFF; CDR3nt: TGTGCCAGCAGCTTATCTGGGGCGATGGGTTACAATGAGCAGTTCTTC
v_gene: TRBV2; j_gene: TRBJ1-4; d_gene: NA; abundance: NA; CDR3aa: CASSDGVEEKLFF; CDR3nt: TGTGCCAGCAGTGATGGGGTTGAAGAAAAACTGTTTTTT
v_gene: TRBV4-3; j_gene: TRBJ1-6; d_gene: TRBD1; abundance: once; CDR3aa: CASSRGDSYNSPLHF; CDR3nt: TGCGCCAGCAGCCGAGGGGACAGCTATAATTCACCCCTCCACTTT
v_gene: TRBV25-1; j_gene: TRBJ1-2; d_gene: TRBD1; abundance: NA; CDR3aa: CASSDWTGGYYGYTF; CDR3nt: TGTGCCAGCAGTGATTGGACAGGGGGTTACTATGGCTACACCTTC
v_gene: TRBV2; j_gene: TRBJ1-2; d_gene: NA; abundance: NA; CDR3aa: CASSRLTGGAGYTF; CDR3nt: TGTGCCAGCAGCCGACTGACAGGTGGGGCCGGCTACACCTTC
v_gene: TRBV19; j_gene: TRBJ1-2; d_gene: TRBD1; abundance: NA; CDR3aa: CASSKDRSNYGYTF; CDR3nt: TGTGCCAGTAGTAAGGACAGGTCTAACTATGGCTACACCTTC
v_gene: TRBV20-1; j_gene: TRBJ1-3; d_gene: TRBD1; abundance: NA; CDR3aa: CSATDRAGGNTIYF; CDR3nt: TGCAGTGCTACTGACAGGGCAGGAGGAAACACCATATATTTT
v_gene: TRBV6-6; j_gene: TRBJ2-5; d_gene: TRBD2; abundance: NA; CDR3aa: CASSPGLAGKWRETQYF; CDR3nt: TGTGCCAGCAGTCCCGGGCTAGCGGGGAAGTGGAGAGAGACCCAGTACTTC
v_gene: TRBV3-1/TRBV3-2; j_gene: TRBJ1-6; d_gene: NA; abundance: NA; CDR3aa: CASSQVSGYSYNSPLHF; CDR3nt: TGTGCCAGCAGCCAAGTTTCGGGATACTCCTATAATTCACCCCTCCACTTT
v_gene: TRBV6-2/TRBV6-3; j_gene: TRBJ1-2; d_gene: NA; abundance: NA; CDR3aa: CASSYPNFGGGGYGYTF; CDR3nt: TGTGCCAGCAGTTACCCTAACTTTGGAGGGGGTGGCTATGGCTACACCTTC
v_gene: TRBV5-8; j_gene: TRBJ2-5; d_gene: TRBD2; abundance: NA; CDR3aa: CASSPGTSGRNVQETQYF; CDR3nt: TGTGCCAGCAGCCCCGGGACTAGCGGGAGAAATGTTCAAGAGACCCAGTACTTC
v_gene: TRBV6-5; j_gene: TRBJ1-3; d_gene: TRBD1; abundance: NA; CDR3aa: CASRKDRGSGNTIYF; CDR3nt: TGTGCCAGCAGAAAGGACAGGGGCTCTGGAAACACCATATATTTT
v_gene: TRBV3-1/TRBV3-2; j_gene: TRBJ2-1; d_gene: TRBD2; abundance: NA; CDR3aa: CASSQDAGGWYEQFF; CDR3nt: TGTGCCAGCAGCCAAGATGCGGGGGGGTGGTATGAGCAGTTCTTC
v_gene: TRBV2; j_gene: TRBJ1-5; d_gene: NA; abundance: NA; CDR3aa: CASQNEGGVKQPQHF; CDR3nt: TGTGCCAGCCAAAACGAGGGAGGGGTAAAACAGCCCCAGCATTTT
v_gene: TRBV6-2/TRBV6-3; j_gene: TRBJ2-3; d_gene: NA; abundance: NA; CDR3aa: CASSDSRGTDTQYF; CDR3nt: TGTGCCAGCAGTGATAGCCGCGGCACAGATACGCAGTATTTT
v_gene: TRBV7-8; j_gene: TRBJ1-2; d_gene: NA; abundance: NA; CDR3aa: CASSLVSNYGYTF; CDR3nt: TGTGCCAGCAGCTTAGTCAGTAACTATGGCTACACCTTC
v_gene: TRBV2; j_gene: TRBJ1-5; d_gene: NA; abundance: once; CDR3aa: CASSVQGGNQPQHF; CDR3nt: TGTGCCAGCAGTGTACAGGGAGGCAATCAGCCCCAGCATTTT
v_gene: TRBV3-1/TRBV3-2; j_gene: TRBJ2-7; d_gene: NA; abundance: NA; CDR3aa: CASSRGGYEQYF; CDR3nt: TGTGCCAGCAGCCGAGGTGGCTACGAGCAGTACTTC
v_gene: TRBV4-3; j_gene: TRBJ1-5; d_gene: NA; abundance: NA; CDR3aa: CASSRAWTAGNQPQHF; CDR3nt: TGCGCCAGCAGCCGTGCGTGGACAGCCGGCAATCAGCCCCAGCATTTT
v_gene: TRBV4-3; j_gene: TRBJ2-7; d_gene: TRBD1; abundance: NA; CDR3aa: CASSQRFSIGTGDYEQYF; CDR3nt: TGCGCCAGCAGCCAACGTTTTAGTATCGGGACAGGGGACTACGAGCAGTACTTC
v_gene: TRBV2; j_gene: TRBJ1-6; d_gene: TRBD1; abundance: NA; CDR3aa: CASLKEGTGGSPLHF; CDR3nt: TGTGCCAGCCTAAAGGAAGGGACAGGGGGATCACCCCTCCACTTT
v_gene: TRBV24-1; j_gene: TRBJ1-2; d_gene: NA; abundance: NA; CDR3aa: CATSEGANYGYTF; CDR3nt: TGTGCCACCAGTGAGGGAGCTAACTATGGCTACACCTTC
v_gene: TRBV5-4; j_gene: TRBJ1-1; d_gene: NA; abundance: once; CDR3aa: CASSAIQGLDTEAFF; CDR3nt: TGTGCCAGCAGCGCGATACAGGGATTGGACACTGAAGCTTTCTTT
v_gene: TRBV4-1; j_gene: TRBJ1-5; d_gene: NA; abundance: NA; CDR3aa: CASSQDIERYSNQPQHF; CDR3nt: TGCGCCAGCAGCCAAGATATTGAGCGCTATAGCAATCAGCCCCAGCATTTT
v_gene: TRBV7-3; j_gene: TRBJ2-1; d_gene: TRBD2; abundance: NA; CDR3aa: CASSLRPGLVVDEQFF; CDR3nt: TGTGCCAGCAGCTTAAGGCCGGGACTAGTGGTTGATGAGCAGTTCTTC
v_gene: TRBV7-9; j_gene: TRBJ1-4; d_gene: NA; abundance: NA; CDR3aa: CASSFGQGDEKLFF; CDR3nt: TGTGCCAGCAGCTTTGGCCAGGGTGATGAAAAACTGTTTTTT
v_gene: TRBV7-2; j_gene: TRBJ1-4; d_gene: TRBD1; abundance: NA; CDR3aa: CASSPDRGEKLFF; CDR3nt: TGTGCCAGCAGCCCAGACAGGGGTGAAAAACTGTTTTTT
v_gene: TRBV2; j_gene: TRBJ1-4; d_gene: NA; abundance: NA; CDR3aa: CASSLQGTNEKLFF; CDR3nt: TGTGCCAGCAGTTTGCAGGGTACTAATGAAAAACTGTTTTTT
v_gene: TRBV13; j_gene: TRBJ2-7; d_gene: NA; abundance: NA; CDR3aa: CASSSGQYSYEQYF; CDR3nt: TGTGCCAGCAGCTCAGGACAGTACTCCTACGAGCAGTACTTC
v_gene: TRBV13; j_gene: TRBJ2-1; d_gene: TRBD2; abundance: once; CDR3aa: CASRPLAGFPEQFF; CDR3nt: TGTGCCAGCAGGCCGTTAGCGGGGTTTCCTGAGCAGTTCTTC
v_gene: TRBV5-6; j_gene: TRBJ1-6; d_gene: NA; abundance: NA; CDR3aa: CASSSPTGRVSPLHF; CDR3nt: TGTGCCAGCAGCTCCCCGACAGGTCGGGTTTCACCCCTCCACTTT
v_gene: TRBV28; j_gene: TRBJ1-2; d_gene: TRBD1; abundance: NA; CDR3aa: CASSNRGHPDGYTF; CDR3nt: TGTGCCAGCAGTAACAGGGGGCATCCCGATGGCTACACCTTC
v_gene: TRBV28; j_gene: TRBJ2-2; d_gene: NA; abundance: NA; CDR3aa: CASSYPSGVGTGELFF; CDR3nt: TGTGCCAGCAGTTACCCGTCCGGGGTAGGAACCGGGGAGCTGTTTTTT
v_gene: TRBV3-1/TRBV3-2; j_gene: TRBJ2-3; d_gene: TRBD2; abundance: NA; CDR3aa: CASSSGAGGTDTQYF; CDR3nt: TGTGCCAGCAGCTCCGGGGCGGGGGGCACAGATACGCAGTATTTT
v_gene: TRBV5-5; j_gene: TRBJ2-7; d_gene: NA; abundance: NA; CDR3aa: CASSTGHRSSYEQYF; CDR3nt: TGTGCCAGCAGCACTGGACACCGAAGCTCCTACGAGCAGTACTTC
v_gene: TRBV7-2; j_gene: TRBJ1-2; d_gene: NA; abundance: NA; CDR3aa: CASSPDTLNYGYTF; CDR3nt: TGTGCCAGCAGCCCAGACACCTTAAACTATGGCTACACCTTC
v_gene: TRBV30; j_gene: TRBJ1-2; d_gene: NA; abundance: once; CDR3aa: CAGGRSGLSSNGYTF; CDR3nt: TGTGCCGGTGGCAGGAGTGGGCTCTCCTCGAATGGCTACACCTTC
v_gene: TRBV5-1; j_gene: TRBJ1-6; d_gene: NA; abundance: NA; CDR3aa: CASSLESGFSSPLHF; CDR3nt: TGCGCCAGCAGCTTGGAATCGGGCTTCAGTTCACCCCTCCACTTT
v_gene: TRBV6-5; j_gene: TRBJ1-1; d_gene: NA; abundance: NA; CDR3aa: CASKPSVSTEAFF; CDR3nt: TGTGCCAGCAAACCATCAGTCAGCACTGAAGCTTTCTTT